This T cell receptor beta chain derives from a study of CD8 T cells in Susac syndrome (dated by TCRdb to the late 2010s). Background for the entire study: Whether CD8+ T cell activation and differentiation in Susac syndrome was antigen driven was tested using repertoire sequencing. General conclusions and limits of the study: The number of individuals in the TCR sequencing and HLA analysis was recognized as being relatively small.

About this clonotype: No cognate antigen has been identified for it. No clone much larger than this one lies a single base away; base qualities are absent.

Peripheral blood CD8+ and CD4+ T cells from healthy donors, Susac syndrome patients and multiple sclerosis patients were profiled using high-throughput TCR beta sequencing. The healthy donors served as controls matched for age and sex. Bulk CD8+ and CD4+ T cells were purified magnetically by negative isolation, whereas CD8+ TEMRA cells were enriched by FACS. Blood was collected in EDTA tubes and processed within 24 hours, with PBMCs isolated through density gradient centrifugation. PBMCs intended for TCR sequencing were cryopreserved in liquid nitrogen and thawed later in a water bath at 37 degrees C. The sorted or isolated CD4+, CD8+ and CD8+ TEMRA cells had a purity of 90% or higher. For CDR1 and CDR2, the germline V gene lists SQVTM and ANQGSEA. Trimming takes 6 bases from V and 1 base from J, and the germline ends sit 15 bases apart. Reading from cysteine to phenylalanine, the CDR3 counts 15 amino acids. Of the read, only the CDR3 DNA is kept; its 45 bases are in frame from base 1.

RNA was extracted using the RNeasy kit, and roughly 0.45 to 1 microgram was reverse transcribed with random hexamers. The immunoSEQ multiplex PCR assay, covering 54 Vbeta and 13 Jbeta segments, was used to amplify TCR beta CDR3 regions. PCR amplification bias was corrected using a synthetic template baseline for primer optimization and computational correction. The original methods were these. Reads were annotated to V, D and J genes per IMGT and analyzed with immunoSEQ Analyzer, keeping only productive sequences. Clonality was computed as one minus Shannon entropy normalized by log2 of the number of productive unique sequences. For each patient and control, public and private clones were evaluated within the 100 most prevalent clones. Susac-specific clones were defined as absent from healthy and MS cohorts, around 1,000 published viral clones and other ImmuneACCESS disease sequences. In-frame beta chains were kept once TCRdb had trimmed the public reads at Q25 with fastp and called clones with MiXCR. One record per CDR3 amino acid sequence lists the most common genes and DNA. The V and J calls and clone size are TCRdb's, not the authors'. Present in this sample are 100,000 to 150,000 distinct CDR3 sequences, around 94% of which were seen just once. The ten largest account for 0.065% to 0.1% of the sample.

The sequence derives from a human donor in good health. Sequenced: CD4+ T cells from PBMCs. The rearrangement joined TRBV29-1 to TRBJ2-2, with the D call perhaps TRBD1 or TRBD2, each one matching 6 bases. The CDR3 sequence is CSVVWGRGNTGELFF. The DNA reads TGCAGCGTGGTTTGGGGGCGGGGGAACACCGGGGAGCTGTTTTTT.